The clone carrying this T cell receptor beta chain was counted at least ten times. Its cognate antigen is unknown. Trimming took off 4 bases at V and 4 bases at J, with 12 bases between the two ends. The CDR3 is 14 amino acids. The germline gives CDR1 SGHDN, CDR2 FVKESK. The data are from a study of T cell repertoires in cytomegalovirus infection. Study as a whole: Indicated by public TCR beta signatures were CMV infection and matching HLA type. General study points: Ex vivo responses were dominated by HLA-C-restricted CMV-specific TCR beta clonotypes. People with CMV and the relevant HLA were identified by cumulative public TCR beta family frequency.

TCRdb analysed the reads with MiXCR anew, one entry per CDR3 protein. The sample records 210,000 or so distinct CDR3 sequences, approximately 6.7% being singletons. This chain links TRBV14 with TRBJ2-3; D uncertain. Sequenced sample: PBMCs. The TCR was taken from a human donor in good health (CMV status not recorded). Some clones in this sample may be carry-over from other donors' samples. The CDR3 DNA follows: TGTGCCAGCAGCCTCTTTTTCGGATCAGATACGCAGTATTTT. Protein sequence: CASSLFFGSDTQYF.